This record concerns one T cell receptor (delta chain) sequence. A much larger clonotype is one base distant, so this may be a read error. The data stem from a study of gamma-delta chains in newborns, infants, children. Background on the study: Innate gammadelta T cells reportedly expand polyclonally right after birth, driven by microbial exposure, per the title.

TCRdb re-called clones from the reads via CATT. The sample has under 7,000 delta-chain clones, about 11% seen once. The clonotype comes from a child who was a newborn, infant or young child, either healthy, febrile or measles-vaccinated (not recorded which). Sequenced: blood.

The CDR3 sequence is CACDVLLGDTRATDRLIF. The CDR3 DNA sequence: TGTGCCTGTGACGTATTACTGGGGGATACACGGGCTACCGATAGACTCATCTTT. V and J are TRDV2 and TRDJ1, with 12 bases matching TRDD3. This CDR3 is built from 18 residues. The V gene's germline CDR1 is GEAIGNYY and CDR2 EKD.